The 25 T cell receptor beta chains given below trace back to one sample, sequenced in a study of regulatory T cells in long-lasting Graves disease. Time point here: persistent/refractory GD, antithyroid drugs over 5 years with positive TRAb. The TCR library was made from RNA extracted from PBMCs. Library construction for TCR beta used iRepertoire HTBI primers and Arm-PCR of CDR3 regions. TCRdb re-derived calls from the multiplex PCR reads in MiXCR, one entry per CDR3 protein. The sample holds around 400,000 distinct CDR3 sequences, more than 20% seen once. The material was peripheral blood mononuclear cells (PBMCs), obtained when the disease was refractory, from a patient treated with antithyroid drugs. Receptors originate from a woman aged 35 to 49 with Graves disease.

Concerning this clonotype: The junction departs from the called germline gene at one end, perhaps through a read error. CDR3 bases: TGTGCCAGCAGTGACCCTGATGTCTCTTGGGCCAACGTCCTGACTTTC. Translated: CASSDPDVSWANVLTF. V is TRBV6-1 and J is TRBJ2-6; D remains ambiguous. The CDR3 is made up of 16 amino acids. Germline CDR1 is MNHNS and CDR2 is SASEGT.

Turning to this clonotype: The missing conserved phenylalanine or tryptophan at the end of this CDR3 makes a read error likely. The chain employs TRBV6-1 and TRBJ1-6; unclear D gene. V was clipped by 6 bases and J by 3 bases, with 6 bases between them. The CDR3 runs to 13 residues. CDR1 MNHNS and CDR2 SASEGT come from the germline V gene. CDR3 nucleotides: TGTGCCAGCAGGGACGTCTATAATTCACCCCTCCACCTT. Translating it yields CASRDVYNSPLHL.

The V gene is TRBV7-3, the J gene TRBJ2-2; TRBD2 matches 13 bases. With 1 base clipped from V and 2 bases from J, the junction kept 7 bases outside the gene matches. This CDR3 comprises 19 residues. Germline CDR1 SGHTA, CDR2 FQGTGA. DNA of the CDR3: TGTGCCAGCAGCTTAAAAGGGGGGACTAGCGGGATCAACACCGGGGAGCTGTTTTTT. It is translated as CASSLKGGTSGINTGELFF.

To note about this clonotype: With a much larger clone just one base away, this may be a read error. The chain has TRBV6-2 or TRBV6-3 and TRBJ2-7; TRBD1 matches at 7 bases. CDR1 and CDR2 (germline): MNHEY, SVGEGT. The junction had 7 bases not matched to a gene; V was cut back by 5 bases and J by 6 bases. The CDR3 has 13 amino acids. CDR3 DNA sequence: TGTGCCAGCAGTGAGGGACAGCTAAGCGAGCAGTACTTC. This codes for CASSEGQLSEQYF.

This clonotype was seen a few times. The chain combines TRBV7-9 with TRBJ2-7; D gene unclear. This CDR3 spans 14 amino acids. CDR1 and CDR2 (germline): SEHNR, FQNEAQ (reference sequence). V was trimmed by 4 bases and J by 0 bases, leaving 10 bases between them. For the CDR3, the DNA is TGTGCCAGCAGCTCAACATTAAACTCCTACGAGCAGTACTTC. Amino acids: CASSSTLNSYEQYF. Full variable domain (outside the CDR3, taken from reference TRBV7-9 and TRBJ2-7): DTGVSQNPRHKITKRGQNVTFRCDPISEHNRLYWYRQTLGQGPEFLTYFQNEAQLEKSRLLSDRFSAERPKGSFSTLEIQRTEQGDSAMYLCASSSTLNSYEQYFGPGTRLTVT.

Ten or more counts support this clonotype. The DNA of the CDR3 is TGTGCTAGTGGTTTGGTACTTGGCCCCATTAAGGAAGCTTTCTTT. Translating it yields CASGLVLGPIKEAFF. V and J are TRBV12-5 and TRBJ1-1; no reliable D call. Trimming took off 0 bases at V and 8 bases at J, with 16 bases between the two ends. Germline CDR1 is LGHNT and CDR2 is FRNRAP. The CDR3 spans 15 residues.

Turning to this clonotype: Just one base apart from a much larger clone, this may be a read error. This chain connects TRBV28 to TRBJ1-1; TRBD1 might be the D (6 bases). V was cut by 2 bases and J by 10 bases, with 17 bases left in between. There are 14 residues in the CDR3. CDR1 MDHEN and CDR2 SYDVKM come from the germline V gene. The CDR3 loop is CASSLLRGGGAAFF. CDR3 sequence (DNA): TGTGCCAGCAGTTTACTCAGGGGTGGAGGCGCAGCTTTCTTT.

On this clonotype itself: One junction end disagrees with the germline gene, perhaps due to a read error. The V gene is TRBV5-6, the J gene TRBJ2-7; 7 nucleotides line up with TRBD1. The CDR3 is made up of 14 amino acids. Germline CDR1 and CDR2: SGHDT and YYEEEE. This CDR3 reads CASSLFDRAREQYF. The CDR3 DNA is TGCGCCAGCAGCTTGTTCGACAGGGCTCGGGAGCAGTACTTC.

This chain uses TRBV10-3 with TRBJ1-2; D is undetermined. Germline V gene lookup returns CDR1 ENHRY and CDR2 SYGVKD. V lost 6 bases and J 5 bases, leaving 10 bases between the germline ends. The CDR3 extends over 12 amino acids. CDR3 region: CAIRGLGYGYTF. In DNA form, the CDR3 reads TGTGCCATCAGGGGGTTGGGGTATGGCTACACCTTC.

The chain recombines TRBV6-1 with TRBJ1-5, with 7 bases fitting TRBD1. This CDR3 is 14 amino acids long. Unmatched junction bases numbered 3, after V lost 6 bases and J lost 1 base. CDR1 is MNHNS and CDR2 is SASEGT in the germline V gene. The CDR3 bases are TGTGCCAGCAGGGGGACAGAAAGCAATCAGCCCCAGCATTTT. It yields the protein CASRGTESNQPQHF.

This clonotype came up a few times. The chain is built from TRBV20-1 and TRBJ2-7; 9 bases align to TRBD2. The CDR3 is 20 residues long. Germline CDR1 reads DFQATT; CDR2 reads SNEGSKA (reference sequence). The V and J ends lost 4 bases and 2 bases, in that order; junction bases with no gene match: 24. The DNA for the CDR3 is TGCAGTGCTACATATCTCAGGGCGGTGACTAGCGGCCACAGTCCCTACGAGCAGTACTTC. Residues: CSATYLRAVTSGHSPYEQYF.

This chain joins TRBV19 and TRBJ2-2; a weak D match, TRBD2 (6 bases). CDR1 is LNHDA, CDR2 SQIVND, per germline (reference sequence). This CDR3 region has 14 residues. V gave up 8 bases and J gave up 5 bases, with 15 bases separating them. CDR3: CASRDWGRTGELFF. The CDR3 DNA is TGTGCCAGTCGGGACTGGGGACGAACCGGGGAGCTGTTTTTT.

The gene calls are TRBV28 and TRBJ2-5; 10 bases are shared with TRBD1. J lost 9 bases, V lost 6 bases, and 13 bases had no gene match. Germline CDR1 is MDHEN and CDR2 is SYDVKM. There are 15 residues in the CDR3. This CDR3 reads CASRTGTGAWGAQYF. The DNA for the CDR3 is TGTGCCAGCAGGACCGGGACAGGGGCCTGGGGGGCCCAGTACTTC.

This clonotype showed up just a few times. The chain employs TRBV6-2 or TRBV6-3 and TRBJ2-7, with D possibly being TRBD1 or TRBD2 (5 bases each). Germline assignment: CDR1 MNHEY and CDR2 SVGEGT. The CDR3 extends over 16 amino acids. Trimming pared 2 bases from V and 2 bases from J, leaving 16 bases between. The CDR3 region is CASSYAAGASPYEQYF. The CDR3 nucleotides are TGTGCCAGCAGTTACGCCGCCGGGGCGAGTCCCTACGAGCAGTACTTC.

This rearrangement joins TRBV2 to TRBJ1-4; D gene unclear. The V end lost 3 bases, the J end lost 6 bases, and 20 bases lay between the germline ends. This CDR3 comprises 17 residues. Germline V CDR1 and CDR2: SNHLY, FYNNEI. CDR3 protein: CASSEEAGRSTHEKLFF. The CDR3, as DNA: TGTGCCAGCAGTGAGGAGGCAGGCCGGTCGACACATGAAAAACTGTTTTTT. Complete variable domain (other parts from reference TRBV2 and TRBJ1-4): EPEVTQTPSHQVTQMGQEVILRCVPISNHLYFYWYRQILGQKVEFLVSFYNNEISEKSEIFDDQFSVERPDGSNFTLKIRSTKLEDSAMYFCASSEEAGRSTHEKLFFGSGTQLSVL.

As for this clonotype: One end of the junction varies from germline; a read error may be responsible. This chain uses TRBV6-9 with TRBJ2-2; the match to TRBD1 covers 10 bases. Looked up from germline, CDR1 is MNHGY and CDR2 is SVAAGI. The CDR3 spans 19 residues. CDR3 sequence reads: CASSYWGPDRGRSTGGLFF. CDR3 DNA sequence: TGTGCCAGCAGTTACTGGGGCCCAGACAGGGGGCGTAGCACCGGGGGGCTGTTTTTT.

This clonotype was picked up a small number of times. J is TRBJ2-2 and V is TRBV20-1; 10 positions match TRBD2. Germline values: CDR1 DFQATT, CDR2 SNEGSKA (reference sequence). The CDR3 consists of 16 residues. V shed 6 bases and J 2 bases; nucleotides not matched to a gene: 9. CDR3 nucleotides: TGCAGTGCAAGGGTTAGCGGGAGGTCCAACACCGGGGAGCTGTTTTTT. Encoded protein: CSARVSGRSNTGELFF.

At least ten counts were recorded for this clonotype. The chain couples TRBV12-3 or TRBV12-4 to TRBJ2-7; a weak D match, TRBD1 (5 bases). The CDR3 runs to 15 residues. The V and J ends lost 4 bases and 3 bases respectively, with 16 bases between them. In DNA, the CDR3 is TGTGCCAGCAGTTCAAACAGGTTAGGCCACTACGAGCAGTACTTC. It encodes CASSSNRLGHYEQYF.

CDR3 sequence (DNA): TGTGCCAGCAGCCAAGGCTACGGGACAGGGGTGACTGAAGCTTTCTTT. Translating it yields CASSQGYGTGVTEAFF. The chain joins TRBV3-1 to TRBJ1-1; 10 nucleotides agree with TRBD1. The trim removed 1 base at V and 5 bases at J, leaving 7 bases unmatched. This CDR3 has 16 amino acids. Germline CDR1 LGHDT, CDR2 YNNKEL (reference sequence).

The J gene is TRBJ2-1, the V gene TRBV7-2; D is possibly TRBD1 or TRBD2 (5 bases each). The V end was cut by 3 bases, the J end by 12 bases, with 15 bases between. CDR1 is SGHTA and CDR2 is FQGNSA in the germline V gene. CDR3 length: 13 residues. The CDR3 nucleotides are TGTGCCAGCAGCTTGGGGACGTATGGCGGGCAGTTCTTC. Amino acids: CASSLGTYGGQFF.

This clonotype was detected many times. V and J are TRBV7-2 and TRBJ2-2; D is perhaps TRBD2 (6 bases). The CDR3 length is 17 residues. V lost 2 bases, J lost 1 base, and 14 bases lay in between. Germline V gene sequence: CDR1 SGHTA, CDR2 FQGNSA. CDR3 amino acids: CASSLYVLARNTGELFF. The CDR3 DNA follows: TGTGCCAGCAGCTTATATGTGCTAGCGAGGAACACCGGGGAGCTGTTTTTT.

This clonotype came up many times. The V gene is TRBV20-1, the J gene TRBJ2-5; the D is unclear. The CDR3 has 14 residues. Germline CDR1 DFQATT, CDR2 SNEGSKA (reference sequence). V lost 3 bases, J lost 2 bases, and 13 bases lay in between. The chain's CDR3 is CSASGADVQETQYF. As DNA, the CDR3 is TGCAGTGCTAGCGGCGCGGATGTACAAGAGACCCAGTACTTC.

The rearrangement joins TRBV5-6 to TRBJ2-7, with D hard to call. Deletions cut 0 bases from V and 3 bases from J, with 10 bases between. CDR1 and CDR2 from the germline V gene are SGHDT and YYEEEE. The CDR3 runs 14 residues. In nucleotides, the CDR3 is TGTGCCAGCAGCTTGGCCCCGACCTACTACGAGCAGTACTTC. Encoded protein: CASSLAPTYYEQYF.

This clonotype was seen ten or more times. This chain uses TRBV12-3 or TRBV12-4 with TRBJ2-2; 7 nucleotides match TRBD1. With 5 bases clipped from V and 7 bases from J, the junction kept 4 bases outside the gene matches. This CDR3 has 13 amino acids. The DNA for the CDR3 is TGTGCCAGCAGTACGACAGGGTACGGGGAGCTGTTTTTT. The encoded protein is CASSTTGYGELFF.

At least ten counts were recorded for this clonotype. The chain links TRBV28 to TRBJ2-7; the D is unclear. CDR1 is MDHEN, CDR2 SYDVKM, per germline. V shed 7 bases and J shed 0 bases, with 10 bases lying between them. This CDR3 contains 13 residues. The CDR3 here is CASKGGNSYEQYF. The CDR3 DNA reads TGTGCCAGCAAGGGCGGAAACTCCTACGAGCAGTACTTC.